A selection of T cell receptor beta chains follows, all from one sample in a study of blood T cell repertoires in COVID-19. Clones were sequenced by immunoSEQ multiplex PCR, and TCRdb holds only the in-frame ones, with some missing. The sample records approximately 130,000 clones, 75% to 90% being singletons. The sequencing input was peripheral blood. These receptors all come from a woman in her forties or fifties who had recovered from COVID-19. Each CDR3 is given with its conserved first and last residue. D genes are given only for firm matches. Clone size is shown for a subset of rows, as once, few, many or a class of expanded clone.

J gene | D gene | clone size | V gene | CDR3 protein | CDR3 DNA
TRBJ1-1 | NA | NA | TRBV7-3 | CASSLNQEGSDTEAFF | TGTGCCAGCAGCTTAAATCAGGAGGGAAGTGACACTGAAGCTTTCTTT
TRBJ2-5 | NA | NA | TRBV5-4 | CASSLGVFAETQYF | TGTGCCAGCAGCTTAGGGGTCTTTGCGGAGACCCAGTACTTC
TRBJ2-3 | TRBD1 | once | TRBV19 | CASSSDRGTDTQYF | TGTGCCAGTAGTTCTGACAGGGGAACAGATACGCAGTATTTT
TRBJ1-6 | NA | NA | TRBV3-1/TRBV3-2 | CASSHRLMYNSPLHF | TGTGCCAGCAGCCATAGACTGATGTATAATTCACCCCTCCACTTT
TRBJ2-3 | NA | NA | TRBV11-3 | CASSLGRSTDTQYF | TGTGCCAGCAGCTTGGGGCGAAGCACAGATACGCAGTATTTT
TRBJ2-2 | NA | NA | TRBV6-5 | CASTSGTRELFF | TGTGCCAGCACGAGTGGGACAAGGGAGCTGTTTTTT
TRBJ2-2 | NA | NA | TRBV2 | CASRVELVGTGELFF | TGTGCCAGCAGAGTGGAACTAGTTGGGACCGGGGAGCTGTTTTTT
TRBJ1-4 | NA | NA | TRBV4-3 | CASSPTGPGEKLFF | TGCGCCAGCAGCCCGACAGGCCCTGGGGAAAAACTGTTTTTT
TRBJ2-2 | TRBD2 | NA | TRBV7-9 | CASSFGLAGGGGELFF | TGTGCCAGCAGCTTCGGACTAGCGGGGGGCGGCGGGGAGCTGTTTTTT
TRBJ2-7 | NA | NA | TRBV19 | CASSIQDIGAYEQYF | TGTGCCAGTAGTATACAGGACATCGGTGCCTACGAGCAGTACTTC
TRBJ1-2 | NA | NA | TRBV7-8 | CASSLKRGQVRGYTF | TGTGCCAGCAGCTTAAAGCGGGGGCAAGTACGTGGCTACACCTTC
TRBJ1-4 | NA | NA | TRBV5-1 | CASSLAGFGPGGALREKLFF | TGCGCCAGCAGCTTGGCCGGCTTTGGTCCCGGAGGGGCCCTGAGAGAAAAACTGTTTTTT
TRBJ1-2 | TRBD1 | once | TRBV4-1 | CASSQGTGEVYGYTF | TGCGCCAGCAGCCAAGGGACAGGGGAAGTCTATGGCTACACCTTC
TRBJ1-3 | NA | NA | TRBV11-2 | CASSFSGVSGNTIYF | TGTGCCAGCAGCTTTTCGGGGGTCTCTGGAAACACCATATATTTT
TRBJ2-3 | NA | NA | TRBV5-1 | CASSLAGDILTDTQYF | TGCGCCAGCAGCTTGGCCGGGGACATACTCACAGATACGCAGTATTTT
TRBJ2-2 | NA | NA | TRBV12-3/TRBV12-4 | CASKRGNTGELFF | TGTGCCAGCAAACGGGGGAACACCGGGGAGCTGTTTTTT
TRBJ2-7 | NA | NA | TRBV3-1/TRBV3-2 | CASSINRVAGEQYF | TGTGCCAGCAGCATAAACAGGGTCGCGGGCGAGCAGTACTTC
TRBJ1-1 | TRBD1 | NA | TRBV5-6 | CASRQTGGTEAFF | TGTGCCAGCAGACAAACAGGGGGGACTGAAGCTTTCTTT
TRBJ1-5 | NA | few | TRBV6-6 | CASSPDRGRPQHF | TGTGCCAGCAGCCCGGACAGAGGCAGGCCCCAGCATTTT
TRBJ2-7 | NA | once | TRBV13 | CASSLPGAHSYEQYF | TGTGCCAGCAGCTTGCCGGGAGCCCACTCCTACGAGCAGTACTTC
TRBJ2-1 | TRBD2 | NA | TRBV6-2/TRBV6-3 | CASSTTSGIIYEQFF | TGTGCCAGCAGTACAACTAGCGGGATCATCTATGAGCAGTTCTTC
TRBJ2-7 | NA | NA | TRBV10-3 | CAISAGTLSSYEQYF | TGTGCCATCAGTGCCGGGACACTGAGCTCCTACGAGCAGTACTTC
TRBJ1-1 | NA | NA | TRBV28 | CASRPPAGNTEAFF | TGTGCCAGCAGACCACCTGCGGGGAACACTGAAGCTTTCTTT
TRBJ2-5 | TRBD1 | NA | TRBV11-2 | CASSTRTGRQETQYF | TGTGCCAGCAGCACCCGGACAGGGCGACAAGAGACCCAGTACTTC
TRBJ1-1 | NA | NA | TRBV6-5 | CASSYVGWRTEAFF | TGTGCCAGCAGTTACGTGGGGTGGAGGACTGAAGCTTTCTTT
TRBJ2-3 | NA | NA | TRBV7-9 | CASSLASGFLSDTQYF | TGTGCCAGCAGCTTAGCATCGGGGTTTTTATCAGATACGCAGTATTTT
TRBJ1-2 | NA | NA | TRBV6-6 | CASSPQTGFYGYTF | TGTGCCAGCAGTCCCCAGACAGGCTTCTATGGCTACACCTTC
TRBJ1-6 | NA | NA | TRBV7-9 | CASSLIGQGSPLHF | TGTGCCAGCAGCTTAATCGGGCAGGGTTCACCCCTCCACTTT
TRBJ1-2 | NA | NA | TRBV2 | CASKRGPTNYGYTF | TGTGCCAGCAAGAGAGGCCCCACTAACTATGGCTACACCTTC
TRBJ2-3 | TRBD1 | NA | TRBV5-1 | CASSSTGYSTDTQYF | TGCGCCAGCAGCTCGACAGGGTACAGCACAGATACGCAGTATTTT
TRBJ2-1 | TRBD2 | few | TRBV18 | CASSPNRAPTSGGLSSYNEQFF | TGTGCCAGCTCACCAAACCGGGCACCGACTAGCGGGGGGTTAAGCTCCTACAATGAGCAGTTCTTC
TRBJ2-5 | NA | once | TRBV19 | CASQDLGYVTQYF | TGTGCCAGTCAGGATCTGGGTTATGTGACCCAGTACTTC
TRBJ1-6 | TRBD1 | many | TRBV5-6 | CASSLLGQGNNSPLHF | TGTGCCAGCAGTCTACTTGGACAGGGAAATAATTCACCCCTCCACTTT
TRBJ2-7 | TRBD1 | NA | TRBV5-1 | CASSAGQGAREQYF | TGCGCCAGCAGCGCGGGACAGGGGGCGAGGGAGCAGTACTTC
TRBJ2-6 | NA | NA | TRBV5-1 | CASSLQGPNSGANVLTF | TGCGCCAGCAGCTTACAGGGCCCCAATTCTGGGGCCAACGTCCTGACTTTC
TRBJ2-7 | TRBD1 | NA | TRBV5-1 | CASSVGTGRFYEQYF | TGCGCCAGCAGCGTGGGGACAGGAAGATTCTACGAGCAGTACTTC
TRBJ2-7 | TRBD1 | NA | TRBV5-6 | CASRYRQGYEQYF | TGTGCCAGCAGATATAGACAGGGTTACGAGCAGTACTTC
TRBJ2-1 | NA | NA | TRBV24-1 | CATGTGTGSGGSYNEQFF | TGTGCCACCGGGACAGGGACAGGTAGCGGGGGCTCCTACAATGAGCAGTTCTTC
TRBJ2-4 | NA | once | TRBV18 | CASSPPGSTQNKNIQYF | TGTGCCAGCTCACCTCCGGGTAGCACTCAGAACAAAAACATTCAGTACTTC
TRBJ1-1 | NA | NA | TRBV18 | CASSFGRDTEAFF | TGTGCCAGCTCATTCGGGAGGGACACTGAAGCTTTCTTT
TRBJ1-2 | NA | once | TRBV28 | CASSFSLQGDDYTF | TGTGCCAGCAGTTTTAGCCTACAGGGTGACGACTACACCTTC
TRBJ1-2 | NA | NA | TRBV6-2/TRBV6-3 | CASSPRRGSLYGYTF | TGTGCCAGCAGCCCACGCAGGGGAAGCCTCTATGGCTACACCTTC
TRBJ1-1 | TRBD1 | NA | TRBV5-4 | CASSYPGQGVRTEAFF | TGTGCCAGCAGTTATCCGGGACAGGGGGTGCGCACTGAAGCTTTCTTT
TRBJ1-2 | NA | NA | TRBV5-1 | CASSFGGGMGYTF | TGCGCCAGCAGCTTCGGCGGGGGAATGGGCTACACCTTC
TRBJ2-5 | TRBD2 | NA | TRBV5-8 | CASSTNGGAGETQYF | TGTGCCAGCAGCACGAACGGGGGGGCCGGAGAGACCCAGTACTTC
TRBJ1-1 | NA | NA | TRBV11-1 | CASSPLRVNTEAFF | TGTGCCAGCAGCCCTTTACGGGTGAACACTGAAGCTTTCTTT
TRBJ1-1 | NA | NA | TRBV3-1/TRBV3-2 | CASSQRRGGFGTEAFF | TGTGCCAGCAGCCAACGCCGTGGGGGGTTCGGCACTGAAGCTTTCTTT
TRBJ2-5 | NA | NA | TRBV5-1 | CASSSGWGRETQYF | TGCGCCAGCAGCTCAGGGTGGGGTAGAGAGACCCAGTACTTC
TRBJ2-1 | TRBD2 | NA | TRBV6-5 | CASSYELAGVGNEQFF | TGTGCCAGCAGTTACGAACTAGCGGGAGTGGGAAATGAGCAGTTCTTC
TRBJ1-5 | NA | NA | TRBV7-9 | CASSINGREQPQHF | TGTGCCAGCAGCATAAATGGGCGGGAACAGCCCCAGCATTTT
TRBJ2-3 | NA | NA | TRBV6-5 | CASSYLGGGTDTQYF | TGTGCCAGCAGTTACCTCGGGGGAGGCACAGATACGCAGTATTTT
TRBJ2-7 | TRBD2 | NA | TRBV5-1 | CASSLKGREGEQYF | TGCGCCAGCAGCTTGAAAGGGCGGGAGGGGGAGCAGTACTTC
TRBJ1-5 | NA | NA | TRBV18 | CASSPNTGVGQPQHF | TGTGCCAGCTCACCTAACACGGGGGTCGGTCAGCCCCAGCATTTT
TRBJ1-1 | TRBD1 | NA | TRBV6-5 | CASITGQGNTEAFF | TGTGCCAGCATAACGGGACAGGGAAACACTGAAGCTTTCTTT
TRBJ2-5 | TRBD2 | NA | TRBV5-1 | CASKPGGRYETQYF | TGCGCCAGCAAGCCCGGCGGGAGATACGAGACCCAGTACTTC
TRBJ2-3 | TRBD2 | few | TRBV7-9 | CASSPGGRARDTQYF | TGTGCCAGCAGCCCGGGGGGGAGAGCGAGAGATACGCAGTATTTT
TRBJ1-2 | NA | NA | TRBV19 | CASSIGSGTSARDGYTF | TGTGCCAGTAGTATAGGTTCCGGGACTTCCGCCAGGGATGGCTACACCTTC